These T cell receptor beta chains were read from a single sample in a study of cytomegalovirus exposure and HLA in healthy donors. Clones were sequenced by immunoSEQ multiplex PCR, and TCRdb holds only the in-frame ones, with some missing. The sample holds some 98,000 clones, roughly three quarters seen once. Sequenced input: PBMCs. The receptors here all came from a female donor in good health and CMV-seronegative. Both conserved end residues are part of each CDR3. Fields, in order: V gene, J gene, D gene, clone size, CDR3 protein, CDR3 DNA. A D gene is named only where the DNA matches it firmly. Not all rows give a size; the values are once, few, many and, for expanded clones, a class.

V: TRBV9
J: TRBJ2-5
D: TRBD2
size: .
CDR3: CASSAQLAGGPETQYF
DNA: TGTGCCAGCAGCGCCCAACTAGCGGGAGGGCCGGAGACCCAGTACTTC

V: TRBV5-1
J: TRBJ2-7
D: .
size: .
CDR3: CASTRAPLDKGRNEQYF
DNA: TGCGCCAGTACGAGAGCTCCGTTGGACAAGGGAAGGAACGAGCAGTACTTC

V: TRBV30
J: TRBJ2-7
D: TRBD1
size: once
CDR3: CAWSVGTGSYEQYF
DNA: TGTGCCTGGAGTGTTGGGACAGGCTCCTACGAGCAGTACTTC

V: TRBV6-5
J: TRBJ2-1
D: .
size: .
CDR3: CASHGGRRYNEQFF
DNA: TGTGCCAGCCATGGAGGGAGGAGGTACAATGAGCAGTTCTTC

V: TRBV6-5
J: TRBJ1-4
D: .
size: .
CDR3: CASSYTTGDLGEKLFF
DNA: TGTGCCAGCAGTTACACGACAGGCGACCTGGGTGAAAAACTGTTTTTT

V: TRBV7-3
J: TRBJ2-3
D: TRBD2
size: .
CDR3: CASSLAGGTDTQYF
DNA: TGTGCCAGCAGCTTAGCGGGAGGCACAGATACGCAGTATTTT

V: TRBV19
J: TRBJ2-5
D: .
size: .
CDR3: CASSPLRVTRGGETQYF
DNA: TGTGCCAGTAGCCCCCTCCGAGTGACAAGGGGAGGAGAGACCCAGTACTTC

V: TRBV7-9
J: TRBJ1-2
D: TRBD1
size: .
CDR3: CASSHTAPTGTAGYGYTF
DNA: TGTGCCAGCAGCCATACCGCCCCCACCGGGACAGCAGGCTATGGCTACACCTTC

V: TRBV25-1
J: TRBJ1-1
D: TRBD1
size: few
CDR3: CASSATLGTGNTEAFF
DNA: TGTGCCAGCAGTGCAACTCTCGGGACAGGGAACACTGAAGCTTTCTTT

V: TRBV9
J: TRBJ1-5
D: .
size: .
CDR3: CASSVGSSSNQPQHF
DNA: TGTGCCAGCAGCGTAGGATCTAGTAGCAATCAGCCCCAGCATTTT

V: TRBV2
J: TRBJ1-2
D: .
size: .
CDR3: CASSEQGREDTF
DNA: TGTGCCAGCAGTGAACAAGGGAGGGAGGACACCTTC

V: TRBV29-1
J: TRBJ2-1
D: TRBD2
size: .
CDR3: CSVEALGEGIYNEQFF
DNA: TGCAGCGTTGAAGCCTTGGGGGAGGGAATTTACAATGAGCAGTTCTTC

V: TRBV27
J: TRBJ2-2
D: TRBD1
size: .
CDR3: CASSPLPGTGGYTGELFF
DNA: TGTGCCAGCAGTCCTTTGCCCGGGACAGGGGGCTACACCGGGGAGCTGTTTTTT

V: TRBV6-1
J: TRBJ1-6
D: .
size: once
CDR3: CASSEWGFEGSYNSPLHF
DNA: TGTGCCAGCAGTGAATGGGGTTTCGAGGGATCGTATAATTCACCCCTCCACTTT

V: TRBV6-1
J: TRBJ1-5
D: .
size: few
CDR3: CASSLPGGNQPQHF
DNA: TGTGCCAGCAGCCTCCCGGGAGGGAATCAGCCCCAGCATTTT

V: TRBV11-3
J: TRBJ2-1
D: .
size: .
CDR3: CASSRDDEQFF
DNA: TGTGCCAGCAGCCGAGATGATGAGCAGTTCTTC

V: TRBV19
J: TRBJ1-2
D: .
size: .
CDR3: CASTGLNGYTF
DNA: TGTGCCAGTACCGGGTTAAATGGCTACACCTTC

V: TRBV6-6
J: TRBJ2-1
D: TRBD1
size: .
CDR3: CASSSQGTQSYNEQFF
DNA: TGTGCCAGCAGTTCACAGGGGACCCAATCCTACAATGAGCAGTTCTTC

V: TRBV19
J: TRBJ1-1
D: TRBD1
size: .
CDR3: CASRDSPSGIGNTEAFF
DNA: TGTGCCAGTCGGGACAGCCCCTCCGGGATAGGGAACACTGAAGCTTTCTTT

V: TRBV30
J: TRBJ1-1
D: TRBD1
size: .
CDR3: CAWSPNRGGLNTEAFF
DNA: TGTGCCTGGAGCCCAAACAGGGGGGGTTTGAACACTGAAGCTTTCTTT

V: TRBV11-2
J: TRBJ1-2
D: .
size: .
CDR3: CASSPDSNYGYTF
DNA: TGTGCCAGCAGCCCGGACAGCAACTATGGCTACACCTTC

V: TRBV27
J: TRBJ1-1
D: .
size: few
CDR3: CASSFRGAGNTEAFF
DNA: TGTGCCAGCAGTTTTCGGGGGGCCGGGAACACTGAAGCTTTCTTT

V: TRBV7-3
J: TRBJ2-1
D: TRBD1
size: once
CDR3: CASSPQQGASYNEQFF
DNA: TGTGCCAGCAGCCCCCAGCAGGGGGCCAGCTACAATGAGCAGTTCTTC

V: TRBV19
J: TRBJ1-2
D: .
size: .
CDR3: CASSMGRGYVGRGYTF
DNA: TGTGCCAGTAGTATGGGCAGGGGATATGTAGGACGTGGCTACACCTTC

V: TRBV21-1
J: TRBJ2-7
D: .
size: few
CDR3: CASTRGEGGTSHEQYF
DNA: TGTGCCAGCACTCGGGGGGAGGGGGGGACCAGCCATGAGCAGTACTTC

V: TRBV29-1
J: TRBJ1-2
D: .
size: .
CDR3: CSVEERNYGYTF
DNA: TGCAGCGTTGAAGAACGGAACTATGGCTACACCTTC

V: TRBV30
J: TRBJ1-1
D: .
size: .
CDR3: CAWGTRANTEAFF
DNA: TGTGCCTGGGGAACCAGGGCGAACACTGAAGCTTTCTTT

V: TRBV14
J: TRBJ1-2
D: TRBD1
size: once
CDR3: CASSQAGTGRGVTYGYTF
DNA: TGTGCCAGCAGCCAAGCAGGGACAGGGAGAGGGGTAACCTATGGCTACACCTTC

V: TRBV27
J: TRBJ1-2
D: TRBD1
size: once
CDR3: CASSSRDRGDYGYTF
DNA: TGTGCCAGCAGTTCCCGGGACAGGGGCGACTATGGCTACACCTTC

V: TRBV5-4
J: TRBJ1-4
D: TRBD1
size: .
CDR3: CASRNRGMDEKLFF
DNA: TGTGCCAGCAGAAACAGGGGAATGGATGAAAAACTGTTTTTT

V: TRBV2
J: TRBJ2-7
D: .
size: few
CDR3: CASSRGDKSYEQYF
DNA: TGTGCCAGCAGTAGAGGGGACAAATCCTACGAGCAGTACTTC

V: TRBV7-2
J: TRBJ1-4
D: .
size: .
CDR3: CASSLARGAGEKLFF
DNA: TGTGCCAGCAGCTTAGCCCGGGGGGCGGGGGAAAAACTGTTTTTT

V: TRBV7-9
J: TRBJ2-2
D: TRBD2
size: .
CDR3: CASSYAGGPFSWELFF
DNA: TGTGCCAGCAGTTATGCGGGGGGTCCTTTTTCATGGGAGCTGTTTTTT

V: TRBV9
J: TRBJ2-2
D: .
size: .
CDR3: CASSVRIGGTTGELFF
DNA: TGTGCCAGCAGCGTTAGGATAGGCGGGACCACCGGGGAGCTGTTTTTT

V: TRBV11-3
J: TRBJ2-2
D: TRBD2
size: .
CDR3: CASSTRLAGNTGELFF
DNA: TGTGCCAGCAGCACCCGACTAGCGGGGAACACCGGGGAGCTGTTTTTT

V: TRBV27
J: TRBJ2-6
D: TRBD1
size: .
CDR3: CASRRKGQGLTSGANVLTF
DNA: TGTGCCAGCAGGCGAAAGGGACAGGGTTTAACTTCTGGGGCCAACGTCCTGACTTTC

V: TRBV5-4
J: TRBJ1-3
D: TRBD1
size: .
CDR3: CASANLGQGFSLSGNTIYF
DNA: TGTGCCAGCGCTAACTTAGGACAGGGATTTTCTCTCTCTGGAAACACCATATATTTT

V: TRBV6-5
J: TRBJ1-1
D: .
size: .
CDR3: CASSTTLVNTEAFF
DNA: TGTGCCAGCAGTACGACATTAGTGAACACTGAAGCTTTCTTT

V: TRBV7-2
J: TRBJ1-1
D: .
size: .
CDR3: CASSLWRGGANTEAFF
DNA: TGTGCCAGCAGCTTATGGAGGGGGGGGGCAAACACTGAAGCTTTCTTT